One and the same sample provided the 9 T cell receptor beta chains below, sequenced in a study of T cell responses to AZD1222 COVID-19 vaccine. Sequencing used immunoSEQ multiplex PCR; TCRdb keeps in-frame clones, though not all of them. The data show over 150,000 clones, roughly 88% seen once. Sequencing used peripheral blood, obtained 28 days after the second AZD1222 dose. The receptors here all came from an adult who received the AZD1222 COVID-19 vaccine.

The chain employs TRBV3-1 (or the pseudogene TRBV3-2) and TRBJ1-2; 7 bases align to TRBD1. Germline loops: CDR1 LGHDT, CDR2 YNNKEL (reference sequence). The V gene end was trimmed by 0 bases and the J gene end by 4 bases; junction bases not matched to a gene: 2. The CDR3 consists of 14 residues. CDR3 nucleotide sequence: TGTGCCAGCAGCCAAGAAACAGGGGCCTATGGCTACACCTTC. The encoded protein is CASSQETGAYGYTF.

This chain joins TRBV24-1 and TRBJ1-1; 8 positions agree with TRBD1. V shed 6 bases and J 6 bases; nucleotides not matched to a gene: 8. The CDR3 extends over 14 amino acids. From germline, CDR1 is KGHDR and CDR2 SFDVKD. The chain's CDR3 is CATSSTGAGAEAFF. CDR3 bases: TGTGCCACCAGTTCGACAGGGGCAGGGGCTGAAGCTTTCTTT.

This clone occurred a few times. The chain couples TRBV18 to TRBJ1-2, with 8 positions matching TRBD1. Germline V gives CDR1 KGHSH, CDR2 LQKENI. The V and J ends lost 3 bases and 4 bases, in that order; junction bases with no gene match: 1. CDR3 length: 13 residues. DNA of the CDR3: TGTGCCAGCTCACCGGACAGGGCCTATGGCTACACCTTC. Translating it yields CASSPDRAYGYTF.

In DNA, the CDR3 is TGTGCCAGCAGCGTCGGGACAGGGGCCTTCAATCAGCCCCAGCATTTT. Its protein product is CASSVGTGAFNQPQHF. V usage is TRBV7-2 and J usage is TRBJ1-5, with 10 bases fitting TRBD1. Germline assignment: CDR1 SGHTA and CDR2 FQGNSA. The CDR3 runs 16 residues. After removal of 5 bases from V and 3 bases from J, the junction contained 7 bases not matched to a gene.

This chain links TRBV29-1 with TRBJ2-2; TRBD1 might be the D (5 bases). This CDR3 has 14 residues. Trimming stripped 4 bases from V and 0 bases from J, with 9 bases between. Germline lookup yields CDR1 SQVTM and CDR2 ANQGSEA. The CDR3 nucleotides are TGCAGCGTTGTGACAGCCTCGAACACCGGGGAGCTGTTTTTT. Residues: CSVVTASNTGELFF.

The chain links TRBV7-3 to TRBJ1-6; a possible D gene is TRBD1 (5 bases). Trimming pared 1 base from V and 5 bases from J, leaving 12 bases between. From germline, CDR1 is SGHTA and CDR2 FQGTGA. This CDR3 is built from 16 residues. CDR3 coding DNA: TGTGCCAGCAGCTTAAATGGGGGAAGGGATAATTCACCCCTCCACTTT. It encodes CASSLNGGRDNSPLHF.

The chain recombines TRBV29-1 with TRBJ1-2, with TRBD1 matching 7 bases. Germline V gene lookup returns CDR1 SQVTM and CDR2 ANQGSEA. CDR3 length: 14 amino acids. V dropped 1 base and J dropped 8; count of bases not matched to a gene: 10. This chain's CDR3 is CSVEAGQGVGGYTF. CDR3 nucleotide sequence: TGCAGCGTTGAAGCGGGCCAGGGGGTAGGAGGCTACACCTTC.

This clone was recorded only once. The J gene is TRBJ1-3, the V gene TRBV7-2, with D possibly being TRBD1 (5 bases). This CDR3 region has 16 residues. The V end was cut by 0 bases, the J end by 0 bases, with 9 bases between. Germline V gene lookup returns CDR1 SGHTA and CDR2 FQGNSA. CDR3 sequence: CASSLAGPGSGNTIYF. CDR3 coding DNA: TGTGCCAGCAGCTTAGCGGGGCCGGGCTCTGGAAACACCATATATTTT.

This sequence joins TRBV9 and TRBJ2-5; 8 nucleotides match TRBD1. CDR3 size: 14 residues. Germline trimming cut 0 bases from V and 7 bases from J; bases unmatched to any gene: 5. CDR1 and CDR2 (germline): SGDLS, YYNGEE. CDR3 coding DNA: TGTGCCAGCAGCGTAGGACAGGGGCCGGGGACCCAGTACTTC. Translating it yields CASSVGQGPGTQYF.